This TCR beta chain came from a study of shared clonotypes between healthy human individuals (TCRdb year 2020). With regard to the full study: Three men and a couple of women, aged 18 to 49 years, made up the cohort. For each donor, CD4 naive and CD4 memory were each given three plates, CD8 naive was given two plates, and CD8 memory was given one plate. The study deeply sequenced blood TCR repertoires of about 5 healthy adults to estimate repertoire size and the extent of clonotype sharing between individuals. Libraries were prepared and TCR repertoires were sequenced by different laboratories using diverse techniques, in order to increase sequencing depth and limit assay-specific biases. Leukapheresis yielded between about 0.85 and 10 billion PBMCs per donor. The full study reports these points: Sampling was restricted to blood, and TCR repertoires in tissue are likely to differ from TCR repertoires in blood. The genetic and exposure-history diversity represented was limited by the small number of donors. Even with the large sequencing depth, rarefaction of the sorted-subset datasets indicated that sequencing was incomplete. Naive subsets generally had larger estimated clonotype richness than memory subsets. Roughly 5.2% of naive CD4, 3.5% of naive CD8, about 2.5% of memory CD4, and 0.4% of memory CD8 clonotypes were shared across several donors. Pairwise subsampling led to the expectation that sequencing depth would affect the degree of clonotype sharing among donors. Higher generation probabilities were observed for clonotypes shared by all four sorted-subset donors than for non-shared clonotypes.

For this clone: What antigen it recognizes has not been identified. No much larger clone is present one base from it, and per-base qualities are unavailable.

Using the deep immunoSEQ assay, TCR CDR3 regions were amplified from genomic DNA by multiplex PCR. Extracted genomic DNA from each cell subset was distributed evenly across all wells of several immunoSEQ 96-well plates, and each plate was treated as a replicate. For sorted subsets, about 210 ng of genomic DNA, equivalent to 25,000 to 35,000 T cell genomes, went into each replicate PCR. Purified libraries were quantified with a Qubit 3.0 fluorometer, sized on a Bioanalyzer 2100, and re-quantified with the KAPA Library Quantification kit. Every immunoSEQ 96-well plate was sequenced on a dedicated single-read 150-cycle Illumina NextSeq 550 flow cell. The paper's processing steps were these. Because only junctional sequences without quality scores were contained in the immunoSEQ output, filtering matching that applied to full-length reads could not be performed. To assign V/J genes and CDR3, sequences were annotated against IMGT germline references using PyIR, a Python wrapper for IgBLAST v1.9. Reads with weak V/J assignments (E-value above 1e-6), missing CDR3, stop codons, out-of-frame junctions, or ambiguous translated residues were removed. V3J clonotypes were defined as sequences sharing the same inferred V gene, J gene, and CDR3 amino acid sequence. Percentage overlap between repertoires was calculated by dividing the number of shared unique clonotypes by the size of the smaller repertoire. RTK rarefaction, the Chao1 estimator, and Recon v2.1 estimates of unobserved clonotypes were used to assess repertoire richness. Generation probabilities for all TCRbeta clonotypes obtained by the gDNA method from a handful of donors were computed using OLGA. The clones in this table, taken by TCRdb from immuneACCESS, are in-frame only. Not every clone is retained; where verified, under half of the shortfall comes from an unresolved V gene, and the cause of the rest is unknown. V and J calls and clone size are as listed in that table; D and trimming were resolved from the DNA. Here the sample has over a million clones; around 78% occur a single time. The ten largest clones take up 0.6% to 0.75% of the sample.

The CDR3, from cysteine to phenylalanine, totals 14 residues. The sequence is cut down to CDR3 DNA, 42 bases in frame from base 1. The germline V gene sets CDR1 to SGHRS and CDR2 to YFSETQ. Compared with germline, V lacks 4 bases and J lacks 3 bases; bases without a gene match: 2. Donors were healthy HIV-negative adults with no recently reported acute infections or vaccinations. All donors were Caucasian adults living in Nashville, Tennessee, USA. CD4+ T cells were enriched by magnetic negative selection, after which naive cells were positively selected on CD45RA and the negative fraction was taken as the memory subset. Blood was obtained by leukapheresis, after which PBMCs were separated by Ficoll-Histopaque density gradient centrifugation and cryopreserved in liquid nitrogen vapor phase. Analytical flow cytometry was used to check the purity and quantity of each magnetically sorted T cell population. From each sorted fraction, genomic DNA was isolated and quantified by UV absorbance on a Nanodrop 2000c.

The receptor was derived from a man younger than 35 in good health. Some clones in this sample may be carry-over from other donors' samples. The V and J segments used are TRBV5-1 and TRBJ2-3; 10 central nucleotides agree with TRBD2. Sample: memory CD4+ T cells from PBMCs. What the cell subset or site label conveys for this sample: CD45RA-negative fraction. The CDR3 protein sequence reads: CASSIAGGTDTQYF. The nucleotide sequence is given as TGCGCCAGCAGCATAGCGGGAGGAACAGATACGCAGTATTTT.